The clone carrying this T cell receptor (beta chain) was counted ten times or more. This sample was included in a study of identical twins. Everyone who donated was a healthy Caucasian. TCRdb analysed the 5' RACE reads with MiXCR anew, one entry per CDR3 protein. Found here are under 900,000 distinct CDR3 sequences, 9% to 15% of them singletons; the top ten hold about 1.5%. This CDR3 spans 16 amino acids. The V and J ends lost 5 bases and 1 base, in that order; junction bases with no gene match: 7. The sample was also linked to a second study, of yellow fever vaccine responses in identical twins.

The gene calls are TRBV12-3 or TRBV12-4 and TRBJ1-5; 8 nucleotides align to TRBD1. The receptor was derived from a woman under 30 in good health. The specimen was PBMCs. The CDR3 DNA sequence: TGTGCCAGCAGTCCTGACAGGGGTGGAAGCAATCAGCCCCAGCATTTT. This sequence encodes CASSPDRGGSNQPQHF.